The next 22 T cell receptor beta chains were all read from a single sample in a study of CD8 T cells in Susac syndrome. Random hexamers primed reverse transcription of 0.5 to 1 ug RNA. TCRdb recomputed calls from the immunoSEQ multiplex PCR reads with MiXCR, one row per CDR3 protein. The profile shows about 85,000 distinct CDR3 sequences, around 94% of them singletons. The sequencing input was CD8+ T cells from PBMCs. The receptors were gathered from a human donor in good health.

This chain links TRBV12-3 or TRBV12-4 with TRBJ2-7, with D unclear. The CDR3 extends over 12 amino acids. The V gene lost 2 bases and the J gene lost 6 bases, with 8 bases spanning the gap. This chain's CDR3 is CASSLSRFEQYF. DNA for the CDR3: TGTGCCAGCAGTTTAAGCCGGTTCGAGCAGTACTTC.

V and J are TRBV10-3 and TRBJ2-7, with TRBD1 matching over 11 bases. The CDR3 consists of 12 residues. V lost 8 bases to trimming and J lost 3 bases; unmatched junction nucleotides: 0. Germline loops: CDR1 ENHRY, CDR2 SYGVKD. The CDR3: CAIGTGGYEQYV. CDR3 nucleotides: TGTGCCATCGGGACAGGGGGCTACGAGCAGTACGTC.

In its sample, this clonotype was seen once. This chain connects TRBV3-1 to TRBJ2-3, with D perhaps TRBD1 or TRBD2 (6 bases each). Trimming took off 4 bases at V and 5 bases at J, with 16 bases between the two ends. CDR1 LGHDT and CDR2 YNNKEL come from the germline V gene (reference sequence). This CDR3 is 15 amino acids long. The CDR3 region is CASSRRGGTGDTQYF. The DNA of the CDR3 is TGTGCCAGCAGCCGGAGAGGGGGGACGGGAGATACGCAGTATTTT.

The chain combines TRBV6-6 with TRBJ2-1; 10 positions agree with TRBD2. Germline V gives CDR1 MNHNY, CDR2 SVGAGI (reference sequence). CDR3 length: 15 residues. V was pared by 3 bases and J by 7 bases, with 6 bases of the junction left unmatched. The CDR3 nucleotides read TGTGCCAGCAGTTATTCTAGCGGGAGAGTTAATGAGCAGTTCTTC. This codes for CASSYSSGRVNEQFF.

The chain recombines TRBV3-1 with TRBJ1-1; no clear D. V was pared by 3 bases and J by 2 bases, with 7 bases between. This CDR3 is 13 amino acids long. CDR1 is LGHDT and CDR2 is YNNKEL in the germline V gene (reference sequence). In nucleotides, the CDR3 is TGTGCCAGCAGCCACCAGAAAAACACTGAAGCTTTCTTT. Its translation is CASSHQKNTEAFF.

V usage is TRBV9 and J usage is TRBJ1-6; D is unresolved. CDR1 is SGDLS, CDR2 YYNGEE, per germline. The ends were cut back, 4 bases at V and 7 bases at J, with 12 bases in the middle. CDR3 size: 14 residues. CDR3 nucleotide sequence: TGTGCCAGCAGCCCTGATGGTATGAATTCACCCCTCCACTTT. It encodes CASSPDGMNSPLHF.

The rearrangement links TRBV5-1 to TRBJ2-7, with TRBD2 as a possible D gene (6 bases). V lost 4 bases to trimming and J lost 3 bases, with 17 bases between them. In germline, CDR1 is SGHRS, CDR2 YFSETQ. The CDR3 sequence is 15 residues long. For the CDR3, the DNA is TGCGCCAGCAGCCCCTGGGAGGCCGGGGGCTACGAGCAGTACTTC. This codes for CASSPWEAGGYEQYF. The full variable domain, rest sourced from reference TRBV5-1 and TRBJ2-7, is KAGVTQTPRYLIKTRGQQVTLSCSPISGHRSVSWYQQTPGQGLQFLFEYFSETQRNKGNFPGRFSGRQFSNSRSEMNVSTLELGDSALYLCASSPWEAGGYEQYFGPGTRLTVT.

The chain carries TRBV4-3 and TRBJ2-2; no definite D call. Trimming left V 0 bases short and J 5 bases short, with 7 bases between. The CDR3 is 14 amino acids. From germline, CDR1 is LGHNA and CDR2 YSLEER. The CDR3 region is CASSQDRTTGELFF. The CDR3 DNA reads TGCGCCAGCAGCCAAGATCGAACTACCGGGGAGCTGTTTTTT.

This clonotype was counted only a few times. The chain combines TRBV11-2 with TRBJ2-5; no clear D gene. V was cut by 0 bases and J by 7 bases, with 3 bases left in between. This CDR3 spans 11 amino acids. Germline V gene lookup returns CDR1 SGHAT and CDR2 FQNNGV. The CDR3 nucleotides are TGTGCCAGCAGCTTAGAGGGGACCCAGTACTTC. It yields the protein CASSLEGTQYF.

The rearrangement uses TRBV12-3 or TRBV12-4 and TRBJ1-4; 9 nucleotides match TRBD1. V lost 4 bases, J lost 8 bases, and 5 bases stayed unmatched. CDR3 size: 14 residues. The CDR3 nucleotides read TGTGCCAGCAGTTGGGGGACAGGGAGGGAAAAACTGTTTTTT. Residues: CASSWGTGREKLFF.

The chain recombines TRBV27 with TRBJ1-5; D might be TRBD1 (5 bases). The length of the CDR3 is 15 residues. V shed 3 bases and J shed 2 bases, with 11 bases lying between them. Germline V gene lookup returns CDR1 MNHEY and CDR2 SMNVEV (reference sequence). CDR3 bases: TGTGCCAGCAGTTTGGGGGGATCGGGCAATCAGCCCCAGCATTTT. This encodes CASSLGGSGNQPQHF.

The chain recombines TRBV5-1 with TRBJ1-2; 8 positions agree with TRBD1. The CDR3 is 15 amino acids. Germline V lookup: CDR1 SGHRS, CDR2 YFSETQ. The junction had 4 bases not matched to a gene; V was cut back by 3 bases and J by 0 bases. The CDR3 DNA sequence: TGCGCCAGCAGCTACGACAGGGGATCTAACTATGGCTACACCTTC. The encoded protein is CASSYDRGSNYGYTF. Full variable domain (rest looked up from reference TRBV5-1 and TRBJ1-2): KAGVTQTPRYLIKTRGQQVTLSCSPISGHRSVSWYQQTPGQGLQFLFEYFSETQRNKGNFPGRFSGRQFSNSRSEMNVSTLELGDSALYLCASSYDRGSNYGYTFGSGTRLTVV.

The rearrangement uses TRBV25-1 and TRBJ2-1, with 10 bases matching TRBD1. The trim removed 6 bases at V and 7 bases at J, leaving 6 bases unmatched. The CDR3 covers 14 residues. The V gene's germline CDR1 is MGHDK and CDR2 SYGVNS. CDR3 residues: CASRPGQGLNEQFF. CDR3 nucleotide sequence: TGTGCCAGCAGACCGGGACAGGGGCTTAATGAGCAGTTCTTC. The full variable domain, its missing parts supplied by reference TRBV25-1 and TRBJ2-1, is EADIYQTPRYLVIGTGKKITLECSQTMGHDKMYWYQQDPGMELHLIHYSYGVNSTEKGDLSSESTVSRIRTEHFPLTLESARPSHTSQYLCASRPGQGLNEQFFGPGTRLTVL.

This clonotype occurred a few times. V usage is TRBV18 and J usage is TRBJ2-3; D not certain. The CDR3 loop spans 13 amino acids. CDR1 KGHSH and CDR2 LQKENI come from the germline V gene. Trimming removed 0 bases at V and 0 bases at J, with 1 base between. The CDR3 reads CASSPPSTDTQYF. As DNA, the CDR3 is TGTGCCAGCTCACCACCAAGCACAGATACGCAGTATTTT.

The rearrangement joins TRBV7-8 to TRBJ2-7; D is perhaps TRBD2 (6 bases). CDR1 and CDR2 (germline): SGHVS, FQNEAQ. V lost 2 bases and J lost 3, with 11 bases in between. This CDR3 region has 14 residues. In DNA form, the CDR3 reads TGTGCCAGCAGCTTATCCGGGACTGGCTACGAGCAGTACGTC. Protein: CASSLSGTGYEQYV.

V is TRBV10-3 and J is TRBJ1-2; perhaps TRBD1 as D (5 bases). Trimming pared 7 bases from V and 6 bases from J, leaving 18 bases between. Germline CDR1 and CDR2: ENHRY and SYGVKD. The CDR3 runs to 14 residues. CDR3 protein: CAIIAGTGTDGYTF. DNA for the CDR3: TGTGCCATCATCGCCGGGACCGGGACGGATGGCTACACCTTC.

This chain connects TRBV7-9 to TRBJ2-1; TRBD2 aligns across 9 bases. This CDR3 is 15 amino acids long. Germline V CDR1 and CDR2: SEHNR, FQNEAQ (reference sequence). Trimming cost V 4 bases and J 7 bases; bases outside gene matches: 8. The CDR3 loop is CASSSTREGLNEQFF. CDR3 DNA sequence: TGTGCCAGCAGCTCCACGCGGGAGGGGTTGAATGAGCAGTTCTTC.

The V gene is TRBV25-1, the J gene TRBJ1-3; D ambiguous. This CDR3 contains 12 residues. The germline gives CDR1 MGHDK, CDR2 SYGVNS. Trimming shortened V by 3 bases and J by 4 bases, and 4 bases separated the two germline ends. The CDR3 DNA reads TGTGCCAGCAGTGATGGAGGAAACACCATATATTTT. Its translation is CASSDGGNTIYF.

V gene TRBV6-5 combines with J gene TRBJ2-7; D gene unclear. CDR3 length: 14 residues. V lost 0 bases and J 0 bases, leaving 6 bases between the germline ends. Germline V gene sequence: CDR1 MNHEY, CDR2 SVGAGI. CDR3 nucleotide sequence: TGTGCCAGCAGTTACTCTAGTATCTCCTACGAGCAGTACGTC. Its translation: CASSYSSISYEQYV.

This chain uses TRBV9 with TRBJ1-5; D is uncertain. Germline CDR1 reads SGDLS; CDR2 reads YYNGEE. The CDR3 has 15 amino acids. Trimming removed 0 bases at V and 3 bases at J, with 10 bases between. DNA for the CDR3: TGTGCCAGCAGCGTAGCCGGGTTTGCCAATCAGCCCCAGCATTTT. Amino acids: CASSVAGFANQPQHF. Looking up the rest from reference TRBV9 and TRBJ1-5 gives the full variable domain: DSGVTQTPKHLITATGQRVTLRCSPRSGDLSVYWYQQSLDQGLQFLIQYYNGEERAKGNILERFSAQQFPDLHSELNLSSLELGDSALYFCASSVAGFANQPQHFGDGTRLSIL.

The V and J genes are TRBV9 and TRBJ2-7; D is unclear. CDR3 length equals 15 residues. Per germline, CDR1 SGDLS and CDR2 YYNGEE. The ends were cut back, 3 bases at V and 3 bases at J, with 16 bases in the middle. The CDR3 bases are TGTGCCAGCAGCGCCCCCGGAACTGGGTACTACGAGCAGTACTTC. Its translation: CASSAPGTGYYEQYF.

This chain uses TRBV12-3 or TRBV12-4 with TRBJ2-5; 9 nucleotides line up with TRBD1. V shed 4 bases and J 5 bases; nucleotides not matched to a gene: 5. This CDR3 is 14 amino acids long. This chain's CDR3 is CASSSTGGGETQYF. CDR3 nucleotide sequence: TGTGCCAGCAGTTCGACAGGGGGAGGGGAGACCCAGTACTTC.